This paragraph covers one TCR beta chain sequence. Its target is not known. These data come from a study of memory B cells and T cells in multiple sclerosis. After stimulus-free culture, autoproliferating CFSE-dim and non-proliferating CFSE-high T cells were sequenced separately. Pooled replicate wells came from around 5x10^7 CFSE-labeled PBMCs cultured less than nine days without stimulus. CFSE at 0.5 uM labeled the PBMCs, which were then cultured unstimulated. CDR3 size: 16 residues. V trimming: 5 bases; J trimming: 5 bases; junction bases outside the gene matches: 12. Germline values: CDR1 LGHNT, CDR2 FRNRAP. Clones were sequenced by immunoSEQ multiplex PCR, and TCRdb holds only the in-frame ones, with some missing. The sample holds some 49,000 clones, over 70% seen once. Findings and caveats of the study: Clone-set sizes differed between compartments, so shared clonotype counts needed normalization.

V gene TRBV12-5 combines with J gene TRBJ1-2; 9 nucleotides align to TRBD1. Sequenced: PBMCs from blood kept in culture. The clonotype was recovered from a human donor with multiple sclerosis. The CDR3 DNA reads as TGTGCTAGTGGTCCGCGGACAGGGGAGTTACGGTATGGCTACACCTTC. It encodes CASGPRTGELRYGYTF.